This is a list of T cell receptor beta chains from one sample in a study of cytomegalovirus exposure and HLA in healthy donors. TCRdb's copy holds only in-frame clones and misses some; the assay was immunoSEQ multiplex PCR. This sample yields tens of thousands of clones, of which approximately 91% are seen a single time; 2.1% belongs to the top ten. The sample consisted of PBMCs. The receptors come from a man younger than 45 in good health and CMV-seronegative. The CDR3 runs from the conserved cysteine through the conserved F or W. A D gene is named only where the DNA matches it firmly. Some rows mark clone size as missing; the rest say once, few, many or name a class of expanded clone.

D gene	CDR3 length	V gene	clone size	J gene	CDR3 DNA	CDR3 protein
TRBD1	15	TRBV28	NA	TRBJ2-1	TGTGCCAGCAGTCGGGACAGGGGGCAGGACAATGAGCAGTTCTTC	CASSRDRGQDNEQFF
NA	14	TRBV5-6	NA	TRBJ2-1	TGTGCCAGCAGCTTTGGGGACAAGTACAATGAGCAGTTCTTC	CASSFGDKYNEQFF
TRBD2	13	TRBV10-1	NA	TRBJ2-7	TGCGCCAGCAGCACTAGCGGGAGTTACGAGCAGTACTTC	CASSTSGSYEQYF
NA	15	TRBV5-1	NA	TRBJ1-2	TGCGCCAGCATCGAGGGCCCCCATGGAAACTATGGCTACACCTTC	CASIEGPHGNYGYTF
TRBD2	15	TRBV10-3	NA	TRBJ2-1	TGTGCCATCCGCCCGGGGGGGGACACCAACAATGAGCAGTTCTTC	CAIRPGGDTNNEQFF
TRBD1	15	TRBV5-4	NA	TRBJ2-7	TGTGCCAGCAGCGCTCCGGGACAGGGGGTGTACGAGCAGTACTTC	CASSAPGQGVYEQYF
TRBD1	15	TRBV28	NA	TRBJ1-2	TGTGCCAGCAGAGGACAGGGGGAACGGTTCTATGGCTACACCTTC	CASRGQGERFYGYTF
TRBD1	15	TRBV7-2	once	TRBJ2-7	TGTGCCAGCAGCTTAGCGAGGGGGCCGGTATACGAGCAGTACTTC	CASSLARGPVYEQYF
TRBD1	15	TRBV5-1	NA	TRBJ2-7	TGCGCCAGCAGCTTGGGGCCGGGACAGGCGGGTGAGCAGTACTTC	CASSLGPGQAGEQYF
TRBD1	19	TRBV6-1	NA	TRBJ1-5	TGTGCCAGCAGTGAAGTTTTGCAGGGGGCCAGCGTTGGCCGTCAGCCCCAGCATTTT	CASSEVLQGASVGRQPQHF